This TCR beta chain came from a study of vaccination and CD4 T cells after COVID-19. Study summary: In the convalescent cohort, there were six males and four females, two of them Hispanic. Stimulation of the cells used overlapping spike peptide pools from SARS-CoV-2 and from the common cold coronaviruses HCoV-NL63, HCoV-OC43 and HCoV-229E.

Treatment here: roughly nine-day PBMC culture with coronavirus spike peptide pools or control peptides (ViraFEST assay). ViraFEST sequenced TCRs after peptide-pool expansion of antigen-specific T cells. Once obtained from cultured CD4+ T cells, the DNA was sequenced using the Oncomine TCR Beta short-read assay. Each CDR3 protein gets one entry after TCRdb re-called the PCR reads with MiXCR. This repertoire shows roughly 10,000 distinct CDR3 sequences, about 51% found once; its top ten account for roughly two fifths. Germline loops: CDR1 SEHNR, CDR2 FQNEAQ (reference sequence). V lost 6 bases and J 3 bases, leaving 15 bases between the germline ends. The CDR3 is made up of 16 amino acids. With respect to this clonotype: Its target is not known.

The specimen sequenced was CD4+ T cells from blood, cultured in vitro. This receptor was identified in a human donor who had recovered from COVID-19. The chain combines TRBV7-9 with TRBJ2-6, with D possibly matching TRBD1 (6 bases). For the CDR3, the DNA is TGTGCCAGCAGTGTGTTCCAGACAGGTGGGGCCAACGTCCTGACTTTC. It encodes CASSVFQTGGANVLTF.